The present entry profiles one T cell receptor (beta chain) with its context. Other DNA sequences of this sample code for an identical CDR3. This sample was included in a study of blood T cell repertoires in COVID-19. Study-wide background: Samples taken during acute and convalescent COVID-19 were collected in the United States, Italy and Spain. From T cells, B-cell-depleted T cells, or PBMCs came the material, which was cDNA or gDNA.

Methods used by the authors: Reference gene primers were amplified, and this amplification served to estimate nucleated cell counts. TCRdb's copy holds only in-frame clones and misses some; the assay was immunoSEQ multiplex PCR. The DNA was the basis for D and trimming; V, J and clone size are from that table. Of over 150,000 clones listed, roughly 83% were seen once; the top ten hold about 31%. Deletions cut 3 bases from V and 5 bases from J, with 10 bases between. The CDR3 consists of 13 residues. Germline V CDR1 and CDR2: SGHTA, FQGTGA. Material: peripheral blood. The TCR was taken from a woman aged 60-75 years with acute or convalescent COVID-19. The chain uses TRBV7-3 and TRBJ2-5; TRBD2 might be the D (6 bases). The CDR3 loop is CASSFGGRETQYF. The CDR3, as DNA: TGTGCCAGCAGCTTTGGGGGGAGGGAGACCCAGTACTTC.